This TCR beta chain is from a study of cytomegalovirus exposure and HLA in healthy donors. The germline V gene encodes CDR1 SGHDN and CDR2 FVKESK. Trimming removed 0 bases from V and 2 bases from J, with 7 bases in between. CDR3 length: 14 amino acids. A note on this clone: What it binds is not known.

The PCR made use of 60 Vbeta and 13 Jbeta primers. As originally analysed: In a later analysis, around 10 million of some 80 million unique beta chains occurred in at least two donors. TCRdb's copy holds only in-frame clones and misses some; the assay was immunoSEQ multiplex PCR. V, J and clone size derive from that table, while D and trimming were established from the DNA sequence. The sample records approximately 240,000 clones, about 89% being singletons. These donors counted as nominally healthy when sampled, but unrecorded immune exposures were likely. Study results and limitations: It was in a later analysis that TCR association rates were seen to vary by HLA locus, highest for DRB1 and lowest for HLA-C. A likely sequencing artifact accounted for one observed cluster of highly shared sequence variants.

The source is a woman in her late teens or twenties in good health and CMV-seronegative. Source material: PBMCs. The V call is TRBV14, the J call TRBJ2-5; no definite D call. The CDR3 spells CASSQDHRQETQYF. DNA for the CDR3: TGTGCCAGCAGCCAAGATCACAGACAAGAGACCCAGTACTTC.